Below, one T cell receptor beta chain is given with its context. The CDR3 is 13 amino acids. Per the germline V gene, CDR1 is DFQATT and CDR2 is SNEGSKA (reference sequence). V lost 3 bases to trimming and J lost 10 bases; unmatched junction nucleotides: 9. The sample comes from a study of blood T cell repertoires in COVID-19. Turning to the study itself: Researchers got acute and convalescent COVID-19 samples from the United States, Italy and Spain. Nucleic acid was either cDNA or gDNA, and it came from T cells, B-cell-depleted T cells, or PBMCs.

Clones were read by immunoSEQ multiplex PCR, and TCRdb kept only the in-frame ones, dropping some. Counted here are 97,000 or so clones, roughly 80% occurring once; the ten biggest clones make up 7.5% to 10%. This chain uses TRBV20-1 with TRBJ2-1; 7 bases fit TRBD2. The source is a man aged 60 to 69 with active or convalescent COVID-19. The sequenced sample was peripheral blood. This chain's CDR3 is CSASGASGREQFF. CDR3 in DNA: TGCAGTGCTAGTGGGGCTAGCGGACGAGAGCAGTTCTTC.